In this sample, the clone carrying this T cell receptor (beta chain) turned up a few times. Its antigen is not identified. The V end was cut by 0 bases, the J end by 1 base, with 12 bases between. Germline lookup yields CDR1 DFQATT and CDR2 SNEGSKA (reference sequence). The CDR3 runs to 16 residues. 5'RACE template switching generated TCR cDNA, adding a universal primer site and UMIs. Using its own MiXCR run on the 5' RACE reads, TCRdb lists one record per CDR3 protein. The repertoire has about 630,000 distinct CDR3 sequences, roughly an eighth of them found once; the top ten carry 14% to 15%. This entry is derived from a study of T cells after yellow fever vaccination. Broader study findings: Boosting was followed by the reappearance of most primary-vaccination clones (about 96% CD4, about 88% CD8). Only a minor proportion of clonotypes was detected across both CD4 and CD8 compartments. It was the secondary response that reached its peak faster, day 5 versus 15, but it was weaker.

This clonotype was obtained from a young man who received the YFV17D yellow fever vaccine. The specimen was PBMCs, collected on the day of the yellow fever booster vaccination. This chain links TRBV20-1 with TRBJ2-2, with D possibly matching TRBD2 (5 bases). The CDR3 protein is CSARDPRVRNTGELFF. CDR3 DNA: TGCAGTGCTAGAGATCCGAGGGTACGGAACACCGGGGAGCTGTTTTTT.